This TCR beta chain was identified during a study of identical twins. General observations from the study: Analyses of zero insertions could be partly confounded by invariant MAIT and iNKT cells. Insertions were reduced in abundant cord blood beta clonotypes but not in memory repertoires.

A universal primer binding site was introduced by template switching. The final cDNA contained unique molecular identifiers. TCRdb independently ran MiXCR on the 5' RACE reads; one entry per CDR3 protein. This table has 400,000 to 500,000 distinct CDR3 sequences, about 13% appearing once. This clonotype was found many times. Its specificity is not known. Trimming took 4 bases from V and 5 from J, leaving 15 bases between them. The CDR3 has 14 amino acids. The germline V gene encodes CDR1 SGHRS and CDR2 YFSETQ. Healthy Caucasians made up all donors. In addition, the sample was reused for a study of yellow fever vaccine responses in identical twins.

This chain joins TRBV5-1 and TRBJ2-5; D may be TRBD1 (6 bases). Sequencing was done on a sample of CD4+ T cells sorted from blood. The sequence derives from a woman younger than 30 in good health. The CDR3 protein is CASSEMTGLETQYF. The CDR3 DNA is TGCGCCAGCAGCGAGATGACAGGCTTGGAGACCCAGTACTTC. Supplemented by reference TRBV5-1 and TRBJ2-5, the full variable domain reads KAGVTQTPRYLIKTRGQQVTLSCSPISGHRSVSWYQQTPGQGLQFLFEYFSETQRNKGNFPGRFSGRQFSNSRSEMNVSTLELGDSALYLCASSEMTGLETQYFGPGTRLLVL.